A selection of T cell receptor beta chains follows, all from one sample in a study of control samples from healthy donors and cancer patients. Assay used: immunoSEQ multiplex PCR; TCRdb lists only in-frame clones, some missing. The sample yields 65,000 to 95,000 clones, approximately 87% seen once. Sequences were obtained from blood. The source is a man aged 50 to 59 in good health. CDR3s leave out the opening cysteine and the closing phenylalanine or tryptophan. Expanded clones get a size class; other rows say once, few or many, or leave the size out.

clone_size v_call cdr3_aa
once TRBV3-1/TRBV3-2 ASSQPGRANYGYT
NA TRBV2 AGLSSGNTIY
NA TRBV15 ATSPRQGATNEKLF
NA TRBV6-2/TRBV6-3 ASSKRARGTDTQY
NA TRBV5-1 ASSSTAYNEQF
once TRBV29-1 SVGGLGGQPQH
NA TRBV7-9 ASSRDSNQPQH
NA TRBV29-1 SPPTATDTQY
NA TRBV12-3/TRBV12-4 ASSLQTNYGYT
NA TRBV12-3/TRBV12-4 ASRESDGTQY
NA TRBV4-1 ASSQDVTETGDYGYT
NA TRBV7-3 ASSLLGETQY
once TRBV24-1 ATSDPGGHEQF
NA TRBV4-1 ASSQDDSLSGNTIY
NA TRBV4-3 ASSQEGGISEAF
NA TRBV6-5 ASSYSGVSETQY
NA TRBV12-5 ASGLAPTDQETQY
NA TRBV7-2 ASSLDPAGGQRNTQY
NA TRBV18 ASSQGQGGEQY
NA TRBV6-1 ASSGGYLGQITNEKLF
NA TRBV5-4 ASSFDTNTEAF
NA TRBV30 AWNTQPQETQY
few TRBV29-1 SVEGGDSPSYEQY
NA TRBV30 AWSDLSGNQPQH
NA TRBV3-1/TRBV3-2 ASSLASGYT
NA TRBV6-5 ASRNTPTDTQY
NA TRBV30 AWRGTGGGQPQH
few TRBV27 ASTPGRGTRGTEAF
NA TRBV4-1 ASSQDRLAKNIQY
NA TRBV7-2 ASSSRGQDEKLF
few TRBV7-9 ASSRGTEAF
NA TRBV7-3 ASSPGLAGGGETQY
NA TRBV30 ACFGGGRGETQY
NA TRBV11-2 ASSFTSGGTYEQY
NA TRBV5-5 ASSLQGSYYGYT
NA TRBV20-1 SASPSSGSYEQY
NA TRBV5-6 ASSLGWSGNTIY
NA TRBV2 ASNTGTGREAF
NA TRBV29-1 SVGLAGVAYADTQY
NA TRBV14 ASSLTGQGADTEAF
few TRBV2 ASSLGREQF
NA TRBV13 ASSLGIKTQY
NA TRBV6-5 ASRTSQGNYYGYT
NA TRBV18 ASSPSNPDTEAF
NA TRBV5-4 ASSPQAGGHTGELF